This TCR beta chain was found in a study of brain metastases from non-small cell lung cancer (dated by TCRdb to the late 2010s). Regarding the complete study: The study profiled the immune microenvironment of paired resected primary tumors and brain metastases from non-small-cell lung cancer patients. Results and caveats for the whole study, not just this receptor: Compared with the matched primary tumors, less than 65% of brain metastases appeared to show expanded T-cell clones. T-cell infiltration was lower in brain metastases than in primary tumors (P < 0.001). Paired brain metastases and primary tumors largely shared TCR repertoires, although T-cell densities in the metastases were sparse.

The germline V gene encodes CDR1 MDHEN and CDR2 SYDVKM. Its CDR3 holds 12 amino acids, cysteine through phenylalanine. The retained sequence is limited to the CDR3, 36 bases, with the frame set at the first base. Library method: the immunoSEQ multiplex PCR assay. Alongside a 770-gene immune expression panel, the team sequenced the T-cell receptor beta chain repertoire. Drawn from immuneACCESS, this table holds only the in-frame rearrangements with V and J called that TCRdb kept. Clones are partly lost; checked studies trace under half to an unresolved V gene and leave the rest unexplained. Counted in this sample were some 4,000 clones; about 90% of them appeared once. The ten top clones hold around 3.9% of the sample. As regards this clone: Its antigen remains undetermined. Germline is not matched at one junction end, which may reflect a read error.

The cohort comprised 35 to 50 patients with surgically resected non-small-cell lung cancer who had both primary tumor and brain metastasis specimens. The tumor specimens consisted of archival formalin-fixed, paraffin-embedded tissues. Sequenced sample: primary lung tumor tissue. Read against the paper, the sample's cell subset or site label means: primary lung tumor paired with brain metastasis. This clonotype was sampled from a donor aged 40 or over with non-small cell lung cancer. This sequence uses TRBV28 and TRBJ2-7; the D gene lacks a confident call. CDR3 loop: CASRLNNYKQYF. The DNA is TGTGCCAGCAGATTGAACAACTACAAGCAGTACTTC. Beyond the CDR3, the reference TRBV28 and TRBJ2-7 genes provide the residues; the full variable domain reads: DVKVTQSSRYLVKRTGEKVFLECVQDMDHENMFWYRQDPGLGLRLIYFSYDVKMKEKGDIPEGYSVSREKKERFSLILESASTNQTSMYLCASRLNNYKQYFGPGTRLTVT.